This T cell receptor (beta chain) stems from a study of memory CD4+ T cells and cytomegalovirus serostatus. General study results and limits: Suggested: most of the CMV-linked TCR signature lies in CD4+ memory cells.

About this clone itself: Its antigen is not identified.

The sort gate was single viable CD3+CD4+CD8-CD45RO+ cells for memory CD4+ T cells. Positive selection with CD4 microbeads enriched total CD4+ T cells. Only in-frame clones appear in the TCRdb table, and some are missing; sequencing was by immunoSEQ multiplex PCR. The sample has 35,000 to 55,000 clones, 76% seen once. Trimming pared 1 base from V and 4 bases from J, leaving 7 bases between. The V gene's germline CDR1 is SGDLS and CDR2 YYNGEE. This CDR3 region has 13 residues. This sequence originates from an adult in good health and CMV-seronegative. The genes are TRBV9 and TRBJ2-3; D remains unclear. Specimen: memory CD4+ T cells from blood. The CDR3 coding sequence is TGTGCCAGCAGCGTATATCTCTCAGATACGCAGTATTTT. Amino acids: CASSVYLSDTQYF.